Shown below are 4 T cell receptor beta chains from a single sample sequenced in a study of blood T cell repertoires in COVID-19. Some clones are missing from TCRdb's copy, which holds only in-frame ones; the method was immunoSEQ multiplex PCR. Among under 75,000 clones, about 75% were seen once, and the ten largest hold 50%. The sample consisted of peripheral blood. Every receptor here comes from an elderly woman with acute or convalescent COVID-19.

The gene calls are TRBV19 and TRBJ2-1; TRBD2 matches at 8 bases. This CDR3 has 19 residues. The V and J ends lost 5 bases and 4 bases, in that order; junction bases with no gene match: 19. Germline V lookup: CDR1 LNHDA, CDR2 SQIVND (reference sequence). The CDR3 region has the DNA TGTGCCAGTAGTTCTAAAGCGGGAGTCCAACTTCTATTTTACAATGAGCAGTTCTTC. It is translated as CASSSKAGVQLLFYNEQFF.

Concerning this clone itself: A junction end diverges from the germline sequence, so it may reflect a read error. The V gene is TRBV15, the J gene TRBJ1-1, with 10 bases that match TRBD1. CDR1 is LNHNV, CDR2 YYDKDF, per germline (reference sequence). The length of the CDR3 is 16 residues. The DNA of the CDR3 is TGTGCCACCGACAGCCGGGACAGGGGATTGAAAACTGAAGCTTTCTTT. As protein: CATDSRDRGLKTEAFF.

This chain uses TRBV10-2 with TRBJ1-5, with D possibly TRBD1 on 5 matching bases. Germline V CDR1 and CDR2: WSHSY, SAAADI. Trimming cost V 0 bases and J 1 base, with 7 bases left between them. The CDR3 has 15 residues. CDR3 amino acids: CASSESRGSNQPQHF. CDR3 in DNA: TGCGCCAGCAGTGAGTCTCGGGGGAGCAATCAGCCCCAGCATTTT.

The chain employs TRBV11-2 and TRBJ2-1; TRBD2 matches 7 bases. The CDR3 runs to 16 residues. Germline trimming cut 1 base from V and 4 bases from J; bases unmatched to any gene: 7. Per germline, CDR1 SGHAT and CDR2 FQNNGV. The CDR3 is CASSLVSSGRYNEQFF. The CDR3 DNA is TGTGCCAGCAGCTTAGTAAGTAGCGGGCGATACAATGAGCAGTTCTTC.